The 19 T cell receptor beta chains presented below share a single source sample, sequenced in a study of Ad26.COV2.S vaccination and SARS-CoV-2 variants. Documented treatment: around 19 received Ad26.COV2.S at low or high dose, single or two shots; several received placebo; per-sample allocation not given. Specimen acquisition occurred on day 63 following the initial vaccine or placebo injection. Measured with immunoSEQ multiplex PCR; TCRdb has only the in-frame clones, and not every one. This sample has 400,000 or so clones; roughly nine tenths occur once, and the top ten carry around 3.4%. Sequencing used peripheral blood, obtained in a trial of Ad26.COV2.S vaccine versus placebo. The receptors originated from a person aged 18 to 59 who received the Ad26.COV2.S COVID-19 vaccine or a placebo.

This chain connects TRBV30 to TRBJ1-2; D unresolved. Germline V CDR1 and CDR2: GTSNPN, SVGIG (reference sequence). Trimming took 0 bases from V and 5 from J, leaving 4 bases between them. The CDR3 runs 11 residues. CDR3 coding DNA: TGTGCCTGGAGTGTACGGTATGGCTACACCTTC. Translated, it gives CAWSVRYGYTF.

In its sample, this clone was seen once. CDR3 bases: TGTGCCAGCAGTCAAGCGGGGGGCCTCTCTGGGGCCAACGTCCTGACTTTC. This gives the protein CASSQAGGLSGANVLTF. The rearrangement joins TRBV7-9 to TRBJ2-6; 9 nucleotides agree with TRBD2. V dropped 6 bases and J dropped 0; count of bases not matched to a gene: 6. The CDR3 is made up of 17 amino acids. Germline CDR1 and CDR2: SEHNR and FQNEAQ (reference sequence). Drawing the rest from reference TRBV7-9 and TRBJ2-6, the complete variable domain is DTGVSQNPRHKITKRGQNVTFRCDPISEHNRLYWYRQTLGQGPEFLTYFQNEAQLEKSRLLSDRFSAERPKGSFSTLEIQRTEQGDSAMYLCASSQAGGLSGANVLTFGAGSRLTVL.

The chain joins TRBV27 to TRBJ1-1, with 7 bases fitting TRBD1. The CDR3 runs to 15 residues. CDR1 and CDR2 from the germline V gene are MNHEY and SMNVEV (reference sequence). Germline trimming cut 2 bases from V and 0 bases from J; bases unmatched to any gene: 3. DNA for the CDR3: TGTGCCAGCAGTTTAAAGGGACAGATGAACACTGAAGCTTTCTTT. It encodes CASSLKGQMNTEAFF.

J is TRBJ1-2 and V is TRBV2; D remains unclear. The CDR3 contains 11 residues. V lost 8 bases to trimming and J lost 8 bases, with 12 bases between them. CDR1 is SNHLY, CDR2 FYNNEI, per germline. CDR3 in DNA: TGTGCCAGCGCAACTAGGAAAGGCTACACCTTC. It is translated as CASATRKGYTF.

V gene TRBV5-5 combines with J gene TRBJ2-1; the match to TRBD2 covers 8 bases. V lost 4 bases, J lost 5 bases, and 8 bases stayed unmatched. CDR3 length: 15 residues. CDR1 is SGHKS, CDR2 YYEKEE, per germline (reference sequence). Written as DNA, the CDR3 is TGTGCCAGCAGCCCCCCCCTGGGACTAGACAATGAGCAGTTCTTC. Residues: CASSPPLGLDNEQFF.

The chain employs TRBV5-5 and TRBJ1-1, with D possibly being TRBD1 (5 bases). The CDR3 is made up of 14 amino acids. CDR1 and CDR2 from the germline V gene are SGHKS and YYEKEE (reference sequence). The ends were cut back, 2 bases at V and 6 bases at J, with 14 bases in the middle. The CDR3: CASSFVPGAAEAFF. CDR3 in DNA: TGTGCCAGCAGCTTTGTACCTGGGGCCGCTGAAGCTTTCTTT. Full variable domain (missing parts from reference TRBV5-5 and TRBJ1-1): DAGVTQSPTHLIKTRGQQVTLRCSPISGHKSVSWYQQVLGQGPQFIFQYYEKEERGRGNFPDRFSARQFPNYSSELNVNALLLGDSALYLCASSFVPGAAEAFFGQGTRLTVV.

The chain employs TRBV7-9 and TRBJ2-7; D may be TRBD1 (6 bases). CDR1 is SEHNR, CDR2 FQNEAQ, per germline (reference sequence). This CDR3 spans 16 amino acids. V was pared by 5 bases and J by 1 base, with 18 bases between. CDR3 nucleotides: TGTGCCAGCAGCCTAAATCGGGACAAAAAATCCTACGAGCAGTACTTC. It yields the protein CASSLNRDKKSYEQYF.

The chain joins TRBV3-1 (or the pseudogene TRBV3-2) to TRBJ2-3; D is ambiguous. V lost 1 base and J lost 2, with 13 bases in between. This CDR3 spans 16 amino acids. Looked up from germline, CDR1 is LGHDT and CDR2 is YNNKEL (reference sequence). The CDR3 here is CASSQGWGTFTDTQYF. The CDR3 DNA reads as TGTGCCAGCAGCCAAGGGTGGGGTACTTTCACAGATACGCAGTATTTT.

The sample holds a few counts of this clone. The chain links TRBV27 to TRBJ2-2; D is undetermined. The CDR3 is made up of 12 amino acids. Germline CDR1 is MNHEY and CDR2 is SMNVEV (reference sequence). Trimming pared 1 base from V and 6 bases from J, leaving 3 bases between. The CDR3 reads CASSLLPGELFF. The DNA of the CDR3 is TGTGCCAGCAGTTTATTACCCGGGGAGCTGTTTTTT.

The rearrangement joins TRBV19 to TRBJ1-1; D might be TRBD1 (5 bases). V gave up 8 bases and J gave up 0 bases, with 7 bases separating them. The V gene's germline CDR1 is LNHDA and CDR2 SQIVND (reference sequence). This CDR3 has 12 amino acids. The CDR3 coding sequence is TGTGCCAGTCGGGACTTGAACACTGAAGCTTTCTTT. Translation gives CASRDLNTEAFF.

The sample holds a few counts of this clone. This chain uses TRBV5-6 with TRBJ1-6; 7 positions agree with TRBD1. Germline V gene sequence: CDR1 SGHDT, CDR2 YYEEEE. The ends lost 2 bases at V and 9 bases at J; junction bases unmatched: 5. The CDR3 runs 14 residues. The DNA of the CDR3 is TGTGCCAGCAGCTTTCAGGGGGTGGGTTCACCCCTCCACTTT. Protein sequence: CASSFQGVGSPLHF.

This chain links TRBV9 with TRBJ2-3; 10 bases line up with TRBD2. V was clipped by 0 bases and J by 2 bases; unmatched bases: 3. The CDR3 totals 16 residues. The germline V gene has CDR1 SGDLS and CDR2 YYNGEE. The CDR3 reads CASSVGAGGTTDTQYF. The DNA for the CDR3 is TGTGCCAGCAGCGTAGGAGCGGGGGGGACCACAGATACGCAGTATTTT. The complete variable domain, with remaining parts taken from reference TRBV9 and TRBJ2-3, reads DSGVTQTPKHLITATGQRVTLRCSPRSGDLSVYWYQQSLDQGLQFLIQYYNGEERAKGNILERFSAQQFPDLHSELNLSSLELGDSALYFCASSVGAGGTTDTQYFGPGTRLTVL.

The CDR3 DNA reads TGTGCCAGCAGCACCCTGGTCGGAAACACTGAAGCTTTCTTT. This sequence encodes CASSTLVGNTEAFF. The chain joins TRBV7-2 to TRBJ1-1, with D unresolved. The germline gives CDR1 SGHTA, CDR2 FQGNSA. Between the trimmed V and J ends, which lost 5 bases and 2 bases, there was a span of 12 bases. This CDR3 region has 14 residues.

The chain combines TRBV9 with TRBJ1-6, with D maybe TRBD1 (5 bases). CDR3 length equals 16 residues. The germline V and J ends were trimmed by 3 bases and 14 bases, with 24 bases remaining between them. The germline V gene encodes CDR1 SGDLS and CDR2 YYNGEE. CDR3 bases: TGTGCCAGCAGCGCCGGGGCTGATGGGGGGTTTCGGGCCCTCCACTTT. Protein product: CASSAGADGGFRALHF.

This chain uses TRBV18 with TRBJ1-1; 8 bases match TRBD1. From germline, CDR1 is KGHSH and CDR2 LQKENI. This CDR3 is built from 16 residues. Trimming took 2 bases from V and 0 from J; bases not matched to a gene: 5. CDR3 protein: CASSPEPDRVNTEAFF. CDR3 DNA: TGTGCCAGCTCACCAGAACCGGACAGGGTGAACACTGAAGCTTTCTTT.

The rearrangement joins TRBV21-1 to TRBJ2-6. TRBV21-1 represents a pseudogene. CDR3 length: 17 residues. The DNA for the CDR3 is TGTGCCAGCAGCAAAGCCAGGGGGGGTACTGGGGCCAACGTCCTGACTTTC. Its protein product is CASSKARGGTGANVLTF.

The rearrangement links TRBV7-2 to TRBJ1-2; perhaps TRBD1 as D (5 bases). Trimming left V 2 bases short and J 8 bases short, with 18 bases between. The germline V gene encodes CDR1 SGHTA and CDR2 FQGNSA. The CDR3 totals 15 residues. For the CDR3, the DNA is TGTGCCAGCAGCTTAAATAGGGGCCAAAGCAACGGCTACACCTTC. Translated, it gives CASSLNRGQSNGYTF.

The CDR3 sequence is CASSKTSTDTQYF. CDR3 DNA sequence: TGCGCCAGCAGCAAAACTAGCACAGATACGCAGTATTTT. The chain joins TRBV5-1 to TRBJ2-3; no clear D. Germline V gives CDR1 SGHRS, CDR2 YFSETQ. The CDR3 consists of 13 residues. With 4 bases removed from V and 0 bases from J, the gap between germline ends came to 6 bases.

The CDR3 spells CASSLSGGGNEQFF. The CDR3 DNA reads TGTGCCAGCAGCTTAAGCGGGGGTGGCAATGAGCAGTTCTTC. V and J are TRBV5-6 and TRBJ2-1; 8 positions match TRBD2. Per the germline V gene, CDR1 is SGHDT and CDR2 is YYEEEE. The CDR3 consists of 14 residues. V was clipped by 2 bases and J by 6 bases; unmatched bases: 4.